The 15 T cell receptor beta chains below come from one sample, sequenced in a study of blood T cell repertoires in COVID-19 (dated by TCRdb to 2019 to 2021). The protocol used for the library was the immunoSEQ multiplex PCR assay. TCRdb holds this immuneACCESS table with in-frame rearrangements only. Some clones are missing; in checked studies, unresolved V genes explain under half, and the rest has no known cause. The sample includes 250,000 to 350,000 clones, with approximately 89% observed a single time. The ten largest clones capture around 13% of the sample. Sequenced: peripheral blood. These receptors were taken from a woman in her sixties or seventies with acute or convalescent COVID-19.

The count of this clone is one. This chain joins TRBV7-9 and TRBJ2-5; TRBD1 matches 8 bases. Germline lookup yields CDR1 SEHNR and CDR2 FQNEAQ (reference sequence). V was clipped by 3 bases and J by 5 bases; unmatched bases: 8. The CDR3 is 15 amino acids. CDR3 loop: CASSLGQAGAETQYF. Written as DNA, the CDR3 is TGTGCCAGCAGCTTGGGACAGGCTGGCGCGGAGACCCAGTACTTC.

J is TRBJ2-7 and V is TRBV6-2 or TRBV6-3; 14 bases map to TRBD2. This CDR3 has 18 amino acids. Germline V CDR1 and CDR2: MNHEY, SVGEGT. The ends lost 4 bases at V and 4 bases at J; junction bases unmatched: 12. CDR3 residues: CASSFDPGTSGSQYEQYF. CDR3 sequence (DNA): TGTGCCAGCAGTTTCGATCCCGGGACTAGCGGGAGTCAATACGAGCAGTACTTC.

V usage is TRBV5-6 and J usage is TRBJ1-4; possible D gene TRBD1, 6 bases. CDR1 and CDR2 (germline): SGHDT, YYEEEE. The V end was cut by 4 bases, the J end by 0 bases, with 13 bases between. The CDR3 spans 16 residues. This CDR3 reads CASSLGGGPTNEKLFF. CDR3 coding DNA: TGTGCCAGCAGCCTGGGAGGGGGACCAACTAATGAAAAACTGTTTTTT.

The chain recombines TRBV18 with TRBJ2-5; a possible D gene is TRBD1 (5 bases). This CDR3 is built from 14 residues. CDR1 is KGHSH and CDR2 is LQKENI in the germline V gene. V was clipped by 2 bases and J by 5 bases, with 12 bases between them. The CDR3 protein is CASSPIRRDETQYF. As DNA, the CDR3 is TGTGCCAGCTCACCAATCCGCAGGGATGAGACCCAGTACTTC.

The V gene is TRBV19, the J gene TRBJ1-5, with TRBD1 matching over 7 bases. Germline V CDR1 and CDR2: LNHDA, SQIVND (reference sequence). The CDR3 is 15 amino acids. V shed 5 bases, J shed 3 bases, and the junction held 7 bases outside the gene matches. The CDR3 DNA reads TGTGCCAGTAGTCCCGGGACAGAAAACAATCAGCCCCAGCATTTT. It codes for CASSPGTENNQPQHF.

The chain combines TRBV4-2 with TRBJ2-1, with 8 bases aligning to TRBD1. Per germline, CDR1 LGHNA and CDR2 YNFKEQ. This CDR3 spans 13 amino acids. The J segment lost 8 bases and the V segment lost 4 bases, leaving 4 bases of the junction unmatched. The CDR3 coding sequence is TGTGCCAGCAGCCGGACAGGGACCCATGAGCAGTTCTTC. Amino acid sequence: CASSRTGTHEQFF.

This chain uses TRBV25-1 with TRBJ1-1; D not resolved. V was pared by 1 base and J by 3 bases, with 3 bases between. This CDR3 region has 12 residues. Germline lookup yields CDR1 MGHDK and CDR2 SYGVNS. DNA of the CDR3: TGTGCCAGCAGTGAATCCTACACTGAAGCTTTCTTT. This codes for CASSESYTEAFF. The whole variable domain, remainder taken from reference TRBV25-1 and TRBJ1-1, is EADIYQTPRYLVIGTGKKITLECSQTMGHDKMYWYQQDPGMELHLIHYSYGVNSTEKGDLSSESTVSRIRTEHFPLTLESARPSHTSQYLCASSESYTEAFFGQGTRLTVV.

This clone was seen just once. The chain links TRBV2 to TRBJ1-6; 7 bases line up with TRBD1. This CDR3 has 15 residues. Germline lookup yields CDR1 SNHLY and CDR2 FYNNEI. V shed 6 bases and J 3 bases; nucleotides not matched to a gene: 5. The CDR3 sequence is CASRDGTDYNSPLHF. CDR3 in DNA: TGTGCCAGCAGGGATGGGACAGACTATAATTCACCCCTCCACTTT.

CDR3 coding DNA: TGTGCCAGCAGTTACAGGGGCGAAGATAGCAATCAGCCCCAGCATTTT. Translating gives CASSYRGEDSNQPQHF. The genes are TRBV6-2 or TRBV6-3 and TRBJ1-5, with a possible D match to TRBD1 (5 bases). V lost 2 bases and J lost 0, with 11 bases in between. CDR3 size: 16 residues. Germline V gene data show CDR1 as MNHEY and CDR2 as SVGEGT.

CDR3 protein: CASTLALAEYTGELFF. CDR3 DNA: TGCGCCAGCACCTTAGCTCTAGCGGAGTACACCGGGGAGCTGTTTTTT. V usage is TRBV4-3 and J usage is TRBJ2-2; 7 positions match TRBD2. Trimming took 7 bases from V and 3 from J; bases not matched to a gene: 11. This CDR3 contains 16 residues. Germline V gives CDR1 LGHNA, CDR2 YSLEER.

This clone appeared a single time. The chain has TRBV6-5 and TRBJ2-7, with D maybe TRBD1 (6 bases). CDR3 size: 15 residues. CDR1 and CDR2 from the germline V gene are MNHEY and SVGAGI. Trimming cost V 7 bases and J 3 bases, with 19 bases left between them. CDR3 nucleotide sequence: TGTGCCAGCATCACAGGGTGGGACGGAATCTACGAGCAGTACTTC. This translates into CASITGWDGIYEQYF.

This clone occurred once. V and J are TRBV5-4 and TRBJ1-1; possibly TRBD1 for D (5 bases). This CDR3 has 12 amino acids. Looked up from germline, CDR1 is SGHNT and CDR2 is YYREEE (reference sequence). V was clipped by 4 bases and J by 11 bases, with 15 bases between them. CDR3 protein: CASSIGGMGAFF. Here the CDR3 DNA reads TGTGCCAGCAGCATCGGGGGGATGGGGGCTTTCTTT.

The chain has TRBV5-1 and TRBJ1-1; 9 bases are shared with TRBD1. Germline V CDR1 and CDR2: SGHRS, YFSETQ. Unmatched junction bases numbered 2, after V lost 4 bases and J lost 4 bases. The CDR3 spans 13 residues. CDR3 loop: CASSPQGATEAFF. DNA of the CDR3: TGCGCCAGCAGCCCACAGGGGGCCACTGAAGCTTTCTTT. The full variable domain, its missing parts supplied by reference TRBV5-1 and TRBJ1-1, is KAGVTQTPRYLIKTRGQQVTLSCSPISGHRSVSWYQQTPGQGLQFLFEYFSETQRNKGNFPGRFSGRQFSNSRSEMNVSTLELGDSALYLCASSPQGATEAFFGQGTRLTVV.

The rearrangement joins TRBV27 to TRBJ2-1, with TRBD2 matching over 9 bases. With V trimmed by 5 bases and J by 2 bases, 13 bases remained unmatched. The CDR3 runs to 18 residues. CDR1 is MNHEY and CDR2 is SMNVEV in the germline V gene (reference sequence). CDR3 protein: CASSPNSFSGSAYNEQFF. DNA for the CDR3: TGTGCCAGCAGTCCGAATTCTTTTAGCGGGAGCGCCTACAATGAGCAGTTCTTC.

J is TRBJ2-1 and V is TRBV1; the table's D gene call, TRBD2, was not cross checked with the DNA. TRBV1 corresponds to a pseudogene. The CDR3 extends over 18 amino acids. CDR3 amino acids: CTSSQPNAGTGLHNEQFF. CDR3 nucleotide sequence: TGCACCAGCAGCCAACCGAACGCCGGGACTGGACTCCACAATGAGCAGTTCTTC.